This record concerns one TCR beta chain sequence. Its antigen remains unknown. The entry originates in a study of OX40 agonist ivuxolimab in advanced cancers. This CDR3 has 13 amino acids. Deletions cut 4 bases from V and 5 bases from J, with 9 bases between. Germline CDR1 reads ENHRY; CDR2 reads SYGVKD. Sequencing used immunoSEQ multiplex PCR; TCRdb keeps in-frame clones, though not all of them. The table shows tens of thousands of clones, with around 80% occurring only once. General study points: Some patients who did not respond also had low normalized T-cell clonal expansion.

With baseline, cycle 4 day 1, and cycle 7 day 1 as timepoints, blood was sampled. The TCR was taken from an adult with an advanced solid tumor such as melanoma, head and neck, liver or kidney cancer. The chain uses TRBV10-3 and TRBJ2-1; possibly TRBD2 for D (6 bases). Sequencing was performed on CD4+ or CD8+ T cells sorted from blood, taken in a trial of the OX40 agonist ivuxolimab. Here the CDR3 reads CAISGGMDNEQFF. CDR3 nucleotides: TGTGCCATCAGTGGCGGGATGGACAATGAGCAGTTCTTC.